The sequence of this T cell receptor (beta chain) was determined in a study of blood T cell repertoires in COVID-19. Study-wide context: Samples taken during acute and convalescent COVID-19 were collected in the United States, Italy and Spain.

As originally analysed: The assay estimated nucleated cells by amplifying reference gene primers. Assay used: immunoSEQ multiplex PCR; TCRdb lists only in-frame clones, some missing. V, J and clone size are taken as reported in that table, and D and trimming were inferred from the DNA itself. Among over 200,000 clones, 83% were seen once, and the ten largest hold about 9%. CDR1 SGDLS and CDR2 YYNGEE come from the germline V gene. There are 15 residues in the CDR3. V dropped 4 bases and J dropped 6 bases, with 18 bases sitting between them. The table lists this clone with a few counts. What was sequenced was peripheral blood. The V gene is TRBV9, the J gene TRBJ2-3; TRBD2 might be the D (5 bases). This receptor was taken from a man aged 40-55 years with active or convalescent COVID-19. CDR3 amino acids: CASSPRGRGPDTQYF. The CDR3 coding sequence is TGTGCCAGCAGCCCAAGAGGTAGAGGGCCGGATACGCAGTATTTT. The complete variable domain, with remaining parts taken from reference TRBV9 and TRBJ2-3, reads DSGVTQTPKHLITATGQRVTLRCSPRSGDLSVYWYQQSLDQGLQFLIQYYNGEERAKGNILERFSAQQFPDLHSELNLSSLELGDSALYFCASSPRGRGPDTQYFGPGTRLTVL.